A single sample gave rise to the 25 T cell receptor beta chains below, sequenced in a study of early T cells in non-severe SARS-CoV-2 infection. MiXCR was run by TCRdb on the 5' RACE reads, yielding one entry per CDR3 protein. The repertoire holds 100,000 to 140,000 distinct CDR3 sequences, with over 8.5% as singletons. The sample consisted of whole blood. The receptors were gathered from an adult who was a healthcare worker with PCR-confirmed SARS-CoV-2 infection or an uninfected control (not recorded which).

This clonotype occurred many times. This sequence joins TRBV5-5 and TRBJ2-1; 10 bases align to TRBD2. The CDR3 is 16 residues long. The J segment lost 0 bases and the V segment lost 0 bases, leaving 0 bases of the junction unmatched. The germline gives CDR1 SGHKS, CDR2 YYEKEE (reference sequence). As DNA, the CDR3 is TGTGCCAGCAGCTTGGCTAGCGGGAGCTCCTACAATGAGCAGTTCTTC. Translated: CASSLASGSSYNEQFF.

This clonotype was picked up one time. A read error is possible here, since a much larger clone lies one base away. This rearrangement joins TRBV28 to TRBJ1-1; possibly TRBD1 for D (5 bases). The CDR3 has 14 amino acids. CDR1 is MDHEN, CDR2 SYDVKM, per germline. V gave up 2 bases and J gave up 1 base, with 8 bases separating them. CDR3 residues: CASSLETANTEAFF. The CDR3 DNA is TGTGCCAGCAGTTTAGAGACAGCGAACACTGAAGCTTTCTTT.

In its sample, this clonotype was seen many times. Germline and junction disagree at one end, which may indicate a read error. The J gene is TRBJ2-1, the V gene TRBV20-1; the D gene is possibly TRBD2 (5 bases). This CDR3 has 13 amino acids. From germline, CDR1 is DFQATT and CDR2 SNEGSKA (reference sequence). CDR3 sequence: CSTSPRSYNEQFF. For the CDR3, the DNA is TGCAGTACTAGTCCCAGGTCCTACAATGAGCAGTTCTTC.

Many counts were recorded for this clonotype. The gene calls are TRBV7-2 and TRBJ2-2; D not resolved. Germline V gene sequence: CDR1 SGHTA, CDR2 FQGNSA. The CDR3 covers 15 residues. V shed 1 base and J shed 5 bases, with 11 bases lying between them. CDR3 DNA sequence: TGTGCCAGCAGCTTAGGTTACTCGGAGACCGGGGAGCTGTTTTTT. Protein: CASSLGYSETGELFF.

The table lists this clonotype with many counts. Written as DNA, the CDR3 is TGCAGTGCTAGAGGGGACCTGTACACTGAAGCTTTCTTT. Translating it yields CSARGDLYTEAFF. The chain uses TRBV20-1 and TRBJ1-1; TRBD1 might be the D (5 bases). Trimming stripped 1 base from V and 3 bases from J, with 9 bases between. The CDR3 length is 13 residues. CDR1 is DFQATT, CDR2 SNEGSKA, per germline (reference sequence).

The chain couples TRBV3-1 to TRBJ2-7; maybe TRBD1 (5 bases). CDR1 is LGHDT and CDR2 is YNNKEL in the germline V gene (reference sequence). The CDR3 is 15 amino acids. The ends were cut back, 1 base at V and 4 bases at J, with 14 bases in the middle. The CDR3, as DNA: TGTGCCAGCAGCCAAGCGGGCAGGGCGGTTTACGAGCAGTACTTC. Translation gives CASSQAGRAVYEQYF.

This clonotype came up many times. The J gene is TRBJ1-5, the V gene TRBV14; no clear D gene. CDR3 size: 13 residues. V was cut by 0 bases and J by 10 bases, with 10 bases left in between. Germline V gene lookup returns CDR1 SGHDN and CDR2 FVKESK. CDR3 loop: CASSQDSGGPQHF. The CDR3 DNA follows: TGTGCCAGCAGCCAAGATTCCGGAGGACCCCAGCATTTT.

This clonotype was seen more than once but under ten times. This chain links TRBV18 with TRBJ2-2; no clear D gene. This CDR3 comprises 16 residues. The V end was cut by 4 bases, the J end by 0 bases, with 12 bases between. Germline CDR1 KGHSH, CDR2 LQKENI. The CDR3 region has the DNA TGTGCCAGCTCACTGAACCGGGTGACGAACACCGGGGAGCTGTTTTTT. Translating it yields CASSLNRVTNTGELFF.

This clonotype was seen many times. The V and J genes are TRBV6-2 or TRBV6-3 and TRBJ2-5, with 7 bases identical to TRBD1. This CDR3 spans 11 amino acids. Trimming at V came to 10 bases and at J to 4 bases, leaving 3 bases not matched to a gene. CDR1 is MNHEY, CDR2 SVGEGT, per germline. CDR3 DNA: TGTGCCACCCGACAGGGAGAGACCCAGTACTTC. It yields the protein CATRQGETQYF.

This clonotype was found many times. The CDR3 sequence: CASSSSGGYEQYF. The CDR3 DNA is TGTGCCAGCAGTTCCTCCGGGGGGTACGAGCAGTACTTC. This chain uses TRBV12-3 or TRBV12-4 with TRBJ2-7; 7 bases match TRBD2. Germline trimming cut 4 bases from V and 4 bases from J; bases unmatched to any gene: 4. The CDR3 contains 13 residues.

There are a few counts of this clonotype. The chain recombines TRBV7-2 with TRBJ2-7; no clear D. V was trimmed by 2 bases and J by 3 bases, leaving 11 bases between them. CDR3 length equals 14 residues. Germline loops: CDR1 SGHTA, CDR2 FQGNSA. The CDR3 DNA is TGTGCCAGCAGCTTATCGGAAGTAGTCTACGAGCAGTACTTC. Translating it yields CASSLSEVVYEQYF. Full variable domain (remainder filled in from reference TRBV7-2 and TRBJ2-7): GAGVSQSPSNKVTEKGKDVELRCDPISGHTALYWYRQSLGQGLEFLIYFQGNSAPDKSGLPSDRFSAERTGGSVSTLTIQRTQQEDSAVYLCASSLSEVVYEQYFGPGTRLTVT.

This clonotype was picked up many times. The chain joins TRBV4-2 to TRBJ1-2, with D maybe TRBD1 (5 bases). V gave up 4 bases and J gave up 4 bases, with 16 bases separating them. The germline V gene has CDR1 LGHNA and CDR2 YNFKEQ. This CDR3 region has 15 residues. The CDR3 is CASSPKSRDGYGYTF. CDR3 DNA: TGTGCCAGCAGCCCAAAATCCCGGGACGGCTATGGCTACACCTTC.

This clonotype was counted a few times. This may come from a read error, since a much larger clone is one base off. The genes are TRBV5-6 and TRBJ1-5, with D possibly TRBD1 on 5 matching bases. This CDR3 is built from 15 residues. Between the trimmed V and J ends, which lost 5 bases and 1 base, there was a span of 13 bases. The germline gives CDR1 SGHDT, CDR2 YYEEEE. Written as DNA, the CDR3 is TGTGCCAGCAGATTGACAGAGAGGAGCAATCAGCCCCAGCATTTT. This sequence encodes CASRLTERSNQPQHF.

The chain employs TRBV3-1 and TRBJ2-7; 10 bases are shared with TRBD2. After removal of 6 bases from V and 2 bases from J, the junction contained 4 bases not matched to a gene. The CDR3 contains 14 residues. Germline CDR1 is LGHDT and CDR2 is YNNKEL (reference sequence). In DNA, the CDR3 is TGTGCCAGCAGAGACAGCGGGAGGGCCTACGAGCAGTACTTC. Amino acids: CASRDSGRAYEQYF.

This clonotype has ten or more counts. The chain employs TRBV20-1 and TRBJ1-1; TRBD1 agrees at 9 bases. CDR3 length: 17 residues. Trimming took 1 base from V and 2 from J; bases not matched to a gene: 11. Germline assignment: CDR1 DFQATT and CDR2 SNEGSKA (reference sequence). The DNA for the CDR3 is TGCAGTGCTAGAGCCTCCGGGACAGGGTCTGGTAACACTGAAGCTTTCTTT. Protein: CSARASGTGSGNTEAFF.

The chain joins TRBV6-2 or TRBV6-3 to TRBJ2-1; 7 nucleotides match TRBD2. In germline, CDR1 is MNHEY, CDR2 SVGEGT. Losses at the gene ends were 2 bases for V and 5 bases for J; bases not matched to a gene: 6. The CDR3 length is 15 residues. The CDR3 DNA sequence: TGTGCCAGCAGTTACGGGAGGGGTTCAAACAATGAGCAGTTCTTC. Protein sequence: CASSYGRGSNNEQFF.

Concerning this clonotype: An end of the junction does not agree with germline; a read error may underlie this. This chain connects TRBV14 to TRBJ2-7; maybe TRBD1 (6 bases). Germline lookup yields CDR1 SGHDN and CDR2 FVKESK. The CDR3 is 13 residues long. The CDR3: CASSQESRVLRGF. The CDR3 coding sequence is TGTGCCAGCAGCCAAGAGTCAAGAGTCCTCAGGGGCTTC.

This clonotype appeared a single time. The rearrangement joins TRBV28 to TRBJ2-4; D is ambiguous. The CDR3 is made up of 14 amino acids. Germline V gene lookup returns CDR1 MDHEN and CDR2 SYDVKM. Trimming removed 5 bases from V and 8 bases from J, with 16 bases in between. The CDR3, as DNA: TGTGCCAGCAGTAAAGAACAGATGGATGACATTCAGTACTTC. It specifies CASSKEQMDDIQYF.

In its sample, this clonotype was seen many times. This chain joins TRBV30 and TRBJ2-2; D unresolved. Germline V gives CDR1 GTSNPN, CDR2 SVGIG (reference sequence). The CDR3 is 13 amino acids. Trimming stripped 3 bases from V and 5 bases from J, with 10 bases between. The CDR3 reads CAWRPQLTGELFF. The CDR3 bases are TGTGCCTGGAGGCCGCAGTTGACCGGGGAGCTGTTTTTT.

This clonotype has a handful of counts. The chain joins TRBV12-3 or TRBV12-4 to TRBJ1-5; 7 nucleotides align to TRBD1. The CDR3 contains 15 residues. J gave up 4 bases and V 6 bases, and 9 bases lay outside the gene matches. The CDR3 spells CASSQPTGANQPQHF. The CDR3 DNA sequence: TGTGCCAGCAGCCAACCAACAGGGGCAAATCAGCCCCAGCATTTT.

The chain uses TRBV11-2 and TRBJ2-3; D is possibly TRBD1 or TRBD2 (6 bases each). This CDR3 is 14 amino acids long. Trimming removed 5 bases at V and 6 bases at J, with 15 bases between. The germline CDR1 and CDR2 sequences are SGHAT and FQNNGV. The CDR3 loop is CASSAGGAGDTQYF. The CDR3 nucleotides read TGTGCCAGCAGCGCCGGGGGCGCTGGTGATACGCAGTATTTT.

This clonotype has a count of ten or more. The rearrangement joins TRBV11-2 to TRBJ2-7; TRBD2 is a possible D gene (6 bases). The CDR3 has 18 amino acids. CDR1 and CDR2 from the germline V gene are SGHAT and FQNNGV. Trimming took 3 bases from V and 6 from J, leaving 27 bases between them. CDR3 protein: CASSFPMEGSRTSREQYF. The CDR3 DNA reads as TGTGCCAGCAGCTTCCCAATGGAGGGAAGCCGTACGTCCCGCGAGCAGTACTTC.

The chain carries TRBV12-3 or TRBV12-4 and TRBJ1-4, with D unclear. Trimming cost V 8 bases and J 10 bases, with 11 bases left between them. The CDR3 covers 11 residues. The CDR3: CASRRRRKLFF. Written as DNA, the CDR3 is TGTGCCAGCCGGAGGCGTCGAAAACTGTTTTTT.

As DNA, the CDR3 is TGTGCCAGCAGCCGGAGGGTAGTAGGGGCTGATGGGGCCAACGTCCTGACTTTC. Its translation is CASSRRVVGADGANVLTF. This sequence joins TRBV5-6 and TRBJ2-6; maybe TRBD2 (6 bases). CDR1 SGHDT and CDR2 YYEEEE come from the germline V gene. The CDR3 is 18 amino acids. Trimming removed 4 bases at V and 3 bases at J, with 20 bases between.

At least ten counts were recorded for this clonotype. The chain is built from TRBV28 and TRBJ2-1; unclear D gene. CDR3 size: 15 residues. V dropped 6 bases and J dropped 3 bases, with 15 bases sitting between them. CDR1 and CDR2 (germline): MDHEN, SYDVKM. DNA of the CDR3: TGTGCCAGCAGCCACGAAGCACGGAGCTACAATGAGCAGTTCTTC. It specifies CASSHEARSYNEQFF.